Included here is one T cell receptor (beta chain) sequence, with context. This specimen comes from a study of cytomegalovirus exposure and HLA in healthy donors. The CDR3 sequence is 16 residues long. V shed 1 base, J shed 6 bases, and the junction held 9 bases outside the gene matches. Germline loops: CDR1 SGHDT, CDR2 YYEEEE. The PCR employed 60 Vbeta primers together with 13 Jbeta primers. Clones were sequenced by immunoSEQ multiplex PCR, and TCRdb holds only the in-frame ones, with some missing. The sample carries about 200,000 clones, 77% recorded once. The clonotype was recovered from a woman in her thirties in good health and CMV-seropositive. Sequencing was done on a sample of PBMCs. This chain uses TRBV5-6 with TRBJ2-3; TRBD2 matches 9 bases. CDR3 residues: CASSLLAGGGLDTQYF. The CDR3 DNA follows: TGTGCCAGCAGCTTGTTGGCGGGGGGGGGCCTTGATACGCAGTATTTT. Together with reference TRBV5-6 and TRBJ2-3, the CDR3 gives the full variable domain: DAGVTQSPTHLIKTRGQQVTLRCSPKSGHDTVSWYQQALGQGPQFIFQYYEEEERQRGNFPDRFSGHQFPNYSSELNVNALLLGDSALYLCASSLLAGGGLDTQYFGPGTRLTVL.